This T cell receptor (beta chain) was sequenced during a study of blood T cell repertoires in COVID-19. On the study more broadly: Both acute and convalescent COVID-19 samples were obtained from the United States, Italy and Spain. From T cells, B-cell-depleted T cells, or PBMCs came the material, which was cDNA or gDNA.

In the original analysis: Amplifying reference gene primers gave estimates of nucleated cell counts. Method: immunoSEQ multiplex PCR; TCRdb's copy keeps in-frame clones and lacks some. V and J calls and clone size follow that table, whereas D and trimming were derived from the DNA. The sample includes some 240,000 clones, 80% to 90% of them seen just once. V gave up 4 bases and J gave up 2 bases, with 10 bases separating them. The CDR3 contains 14 residues. The germline V gene encodes CDR1 SGHDT and CDR2 YYEEEE. This TCR came from a woman in her 40s who had recovered from COVID-19. The sequenced sample was peripheral blood. This rearrangement joins TRBV5-6 to TRBJ2-1; perhaps TRBD2 as D (6 bases). The CDR3 coding sequence is TGTGCCAGCAGCAGGGGACTTACCTACAATGAGCAGTTCTTC. It yields the protein CASSRGLTYNEQFF.